The 5 T cell receptor beta chains below come from one sample, sequenced in a study of cytomegalovirus exposure and HLA in healthy donors. Profiling relied on immunoSEQ multiplex PCR, and the TCRdb table lists in-frame clones only, not all of them. Of about 98,000 clones in the sample, roughly 84% were seen once. The specimen sequenced was PBMCs. The receptor source for this set is a man younger than 30 in good health and CMV-seropositive.

This clone was seen just once. The J gene is TRBJ2-1, the V gene TRBV7-8; 8 positions agree with TRBD2. Germline CDR1 is SGHVS and CDR2 is FQNEAQ. The CDR3 contains 16 residues. Trimming at V came to 2 bases and at J to 4 bases, leaving 7 bases not matched to a gene. The CDR3 loop is CASSLRGLAGYNEQFF. The CDR3 DNA sequence: TGTGCCAGCAGCTTAAGAGGACTAGCCGGTTACAATGAGCAGTTCTTC. Complete variable domain (other parts from reference TRBV7-8 and TRBJ2-1): GAGVSQSPRYKVAKRGQDVALRCDPISGHVSLFWYQQALGQGPEFLTYFQNEAQLDKSGLPSDRFFAERPEGSVSTLKIQRTQQEDSAVYLCASSLRGLAGYNEQFFGPGTRLTVL.

The V gene is TRBV4-1, the J gene TRBJ2-7, with TRBD2 as a possible D gene (7 bases). The CDR3 loop spans 13 amino acids. Between the trimmed V and J ends, which lost 3 bases and 6 bases, there was a span of 12 bases. Germline CDR1 and CDR2: MGHRA and YSYEKL. The CDR3 sequence is CASSHVGGPEQYF. CDR3 nucleotide sequence: TGCGCCAGCAGCCATGTGGGGGGGCCCGAGCAGTACTTC.

CDR3 in DNA: TGTGCCAGCAGCAAGAACAGGGATCGCAACGAGCAGTACTTC. Translating gives CASSKNRDRNEQYF. V and J are TRBV11-3 and TRBJ2-7; a weak D match, TRBD1 (6 bases). Between the trimmed V and J ends, which lost 5 bases and 5 bases, there was a span of 16 bases. Germline V gives CDR1 SGHNT, CDR2 YENEEA. The CDR3 is 14 amino acids. Full variable domain (rest looked up from reference TRBV11-3 and TRBJ2-7): EAGVVQSPRYKIIEKKQPVAFWCNPISGHNTLYWYLQNLGQGPELLIRYENEEAVDDSQLPKDRFSAERLKGVDSTLKIQPAELGDSAVYLCASSKNRDRNEQYFGPGTRLTVT.

The rearrangement uses TRBV7-3 and TRBJ2-6; D is ambiguous. V gave up 5 bases and J gave up 0 bases, with 5 bases separating them. The CDR3 loop spans 14 amino acids. Germline V CDR1 and CDR2: SGHTA, FQGTGA. Written as DNA, the CDR3 is TGTGCCAGCAGCCATAGCTCTGGGGCCAACGTCCTGACTTTC. It is translated as CASSHSSGANVLTF.

The chain links TRBV6-5 to TRBJ1-1; 10 bases align to TRBD1. Germline V gene lookup returns CDR1 MNHEY and CDR2 SVGAGI. The CDR3 totals 16 residues. The J segment lost 1 base and the V segment lost 0 bases, leaving 2 bases of the junction unmatched. Here the CDR3 reads CASSYSRDRGNTEAFF. The DNA of the CDR3 is TGTGCCAGCAGTTACTCGAGGGACAGGGGGAACACTGAAGCTTTCTTT.